This T cell receptor (beta chain) was identified during a study of blood T cells in healthy people across ages. Sample-barcoded 5' priming and a J-beta primer mix drove a second PCR of about 6 to 12 cycles. All cDNA molecules were each tagged by a template-switch adaptor with 12 random nucleotides. TCRdb called the 5' RACE reads again in MiXCR, with one record for every CDR3 protein. The sample has 1,500,000 or so distinct CDR3 sequences; 42% are singletons. The receptor comes from a woman between 18 and 29 years old in good health. Sequencing was carried out using blood.

The chain's CDR3 is CASSSVNRQGDYEQYF. CDR3 bases: TGTGCCAGCAGCTCCGTAAATCGACAGGGGGACTACGAGCAGTACTTC. This chain links TRBV11-2 with TRBJ2-7; the match to TRBD1 covers 9 bases. This CDR3 has 16 amino acids. The ends lost 4 bases at V and 3 bases at J; junction bases unmatched: 10. Germline CDR1 reads SGHAT; CDR2 reads FQNNGV.